Following are 8 T cell receptor beta chains from one sample sequenced in a study of breast tumors, draining lymph nodes, adjacent tissues. TCRdb reanalysed the multiplex PCR reads using MiXCR and keeps one entry per CDR3 protein. The sample has fewer than 20,000 distinct CDR3 sequences, about 45% seen once. The sequenced sample consisted of tumor-adjacent breast tissue. The receptors come from a female donor with breast cancer. Some clones in this sample may be carry-over from other donors' samples.

The chain links TRBV14 to TRBJ2-7; no definite D call. The germline V gene encodes CDR1 SGHDN and CDR2 FVKESK. V lost 3 bases to trimming and J lost 2 bases, with 14 bases between them. CDR3 length: 15 amino acids. The CDR3 region is CASSHRAGITYEQYF. The CDR3 DNA follows: TGTGCCAGCAGCCATAGGGCAGGAATAACCTACGAGCAGTACTTC.

This CDR3 is CASSFTSNRPGELFF. The DNA of the CDR3 is TGCGCCAGCAGCTTTACTTCAAACCGGCCCGGGGAGCTGTTTTTT. The chain is built from TRBV5-1 and TRBJ2-2; D remains ambiguous. Germline values: CDR1 SGHRS, CDR2 YFSETQ. Trimming stripped 2 bases from V and 6 bases from J, with 14 bases between. The CDR3 loop spans 15 amino acids.

J is TRBJ2-3 and V is TRBV7-6, with a tentative D call TRBD2 (6 bases). Germline lookup yields CDR1 SGHVS and CDR2 FNYEAQ. This CDR3 is 13 amino acids long. Trimming shortened V by 5 bases and J by 6 bases, and 12 bases separated the two germline ends. CDR3 bases: TGTGCCAGCAGCGGGATTCTAGCGGATACGCAGTATTTT. It codes for CASSGILADTQYF.

The CDR3 is CASSPLDRVGTDTQYF. The CDR3 region has the DNA TGTGCCAGCAGTCCTCTCGACAGGGTGGGCACAGATACGCAGTATTTT. This chain joins TRBV9 and TRBJ2-3; TRBD1 matches at 7 bases. This CDR3 is 16 amino acids long. Per germline, CDR1 SGDLS and CDR2 YYNGEE. After removal of 5 bases from V and 1 base from J, the junction contained 10 bases not matched to a gene.

This clonotype was seen just once. The J gene is TRBJ2-7, the V gene TRBV2, with 11 bases lining up with TRBD2. Germline V CDR1 and CDR2: SNHLY, FYNNEI. Trimming at V came to 6 bases and at J to 2 bases, leaving 6 bases not matched to a gene. CDR3 length: 15 amino acids. The CDR3 sequence is CASRTGTSGAYEQYF. CDR3 bases: TGTGCCAGCAGGACCGGGACTAGCGGCGCCTACGAGCAGTACTTC. Based on the CDR3 plus reference TRBV2 and TRBJ2-7, the full variable domain is EPEVTQTPSHQVTQMGQEVILRCVPISNHLYFYWYRQILGQKVEFLVSFYNNEISEKSEIFDDQFSVERPDGSNFTLKIRSTKLEDSAMYFCASRTGTSGAYEQYFGPGTRLTVT.

V and J are TRBV9 and TRBJ2-7, with TRBD2 as a possible D gene (6 bases). The CDR3 covers 16 residues. With 3 bases removed from V and 2 bases from J, the gap between germline ends came to 18 bases. Germline values: CDR1 SGDLS, CDR2 YYNGEE. For the CDR3, the DNA is TGTGCCAGCAGCGCACTAGCTCGGGTCCCCACCTACGAGCAGTACTTC. This sequence encodes CASSALARVPTYEQYF.

This clonotype was counted many times. The rearrangement uses TRBV6-5 and TRBJ2-1; 10 bases fit TRBD2. The V segment lost 8 bases and the J segment 7 bases; nucleotides outside the gene matches: 11. CDR1 and CDR2 (germline): MNHEY, SVGAGI. This CDR3 contains 15 residues. The CDR3 coding sequence is TGTGCCAGCTCCCCTAGCGGGGGTACCCGTAATGAGCAGTTCTTC. This translates into CASSPSGGTRNEQFF.

The chain carries TRBV9 and TRBJ2-3; 11 bases are a match to TRBD2. CDR1 and CDR2 (germline): SGDLS, YYNGEE. V was pared by 3 bases and J by 2 bases, with 8 bases of the junction left unmatched. The CDR3 runs 17 residues. The DNA for the CDR3 is TGTGCCAGCAGCGCCCTCATAGCGGGGGGGACCACAGATACGCAGTATTTT. It specifies CASSALIAGGTTDTQYF.